The entry below gives a single TCR beta chain sequence along with its context. Its antigen is currently unknown. The CDR3 consists of 16 residues. Germline V CDR1 and CDR2: MNHEY, SVGAGI. Trimming stripped 0 bases from V and 0 bases from J, with 11 bases between. The method was immunoSEQ multiplex PCR; TCRdb's version includes in-frame clones alone and lacks a portion of them. The sample carries tens of thousands of clones, roughly 89% recorded once. This sample is part of a study of T cells in localized non-small cell lung cancer. Study results and limitations: Owing to sequencing of a solitary tumor region, heterogeneity cannot be discounted. Adjacent lung had a median roughly 58 of the 100 largest tumor clones.

The specimen comprised peripheral blood, sampled before any cancer treatment. The source is a man aged 40 to 70 with stage I squamous cell lung carcinoma. V is TRBV6-5 and J is TRBJ1-2; a weak D match, TRBD1 (6 bases). CDR3 in DNA: TGTGCCAGCAGTTACTCAGCAGGGGCTTCTAACTATGGCTACACCTTC. Translation gives CASSYSAGASNYGYTF.